The count of the clone carrying this T cell receptor (beta chain) is one. V was pared by 3 bases and J by 2 bases, with 4 bases of the junction left unmatched. Germline values: CDR1 SGHAT, CDR2 FQDESV (reference sequence). The CDR3 has 15 amino acids. In the original analysis: Scientists estimated how many nucleated cells there were by amplifying reference gene primers. TCRdb keeps only in-frame clones here, not all; method: immunoSEQ multiplex PCR. The DNA was the basis for D and trimming; V, J and clone size are from that table. The data show under 40,000 clones, more than 90% seen once. These data come from a study of blood T cell repertoires in COVID-19. Study-wide context: Sample material is recorded as cDNA or gDNA derived from T cells, B-cell-depleted T cells, or PBMCs.

The V gene is TRBV11-1, the J gene TRBJ1-3; 7 bases line up with TRBD1. This receptor was identified in a man aged 55 to 70 with active or convalescent COVID-19. The material sequenced was peripheral blood. This chain's CDR3 is CASSLIGTAGNTIYF. Here the CDR3 DNA reads TGTGCCAGCAGCTTGATCGGGACAGCTGGAAACACCATATATTTT.